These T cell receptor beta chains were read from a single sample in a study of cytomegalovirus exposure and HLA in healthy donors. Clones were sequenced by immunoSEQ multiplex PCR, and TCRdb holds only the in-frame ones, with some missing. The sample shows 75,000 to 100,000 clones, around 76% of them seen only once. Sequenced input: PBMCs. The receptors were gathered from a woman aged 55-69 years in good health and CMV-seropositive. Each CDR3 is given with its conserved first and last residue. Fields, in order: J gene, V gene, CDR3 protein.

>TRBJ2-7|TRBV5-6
CASSLGGSGRISYEQYF
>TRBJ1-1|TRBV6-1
CASSAQANTEAFF
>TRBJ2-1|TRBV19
CASSELAVSSYNEQFF
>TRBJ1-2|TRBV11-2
CASSLTLSYGYTF
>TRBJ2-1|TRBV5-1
CASSLTSVYNEQFF
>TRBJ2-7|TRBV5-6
CASSLGHGGAEQYF
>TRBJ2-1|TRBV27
CASSPTGAYSYNEQFF
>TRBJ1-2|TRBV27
CASSLSGTGGGYTF
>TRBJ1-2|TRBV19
CASKSNRLSPYGYTF
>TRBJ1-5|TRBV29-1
CSVAMNQPQHF
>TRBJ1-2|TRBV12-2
CGIPGGENLCGYTF
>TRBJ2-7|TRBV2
CASILERDSYEQYF
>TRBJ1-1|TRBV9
CASSVGGLGTEAFF
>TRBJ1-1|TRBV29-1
CSVEDRSGMAFF
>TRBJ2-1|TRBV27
CASSFFPDGGEQFF
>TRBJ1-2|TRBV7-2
CASTPGGAGYTF
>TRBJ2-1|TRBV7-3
CASSLVGPHNGGEQFF
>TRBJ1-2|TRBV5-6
CASSLGMAGADYGYTF
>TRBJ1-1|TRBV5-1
CASSPWGGPNTEAFF
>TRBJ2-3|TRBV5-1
CASSLAAGSTDTQYF
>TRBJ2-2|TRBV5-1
CASSGQGMDTGELFF
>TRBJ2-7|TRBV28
CASTRQGAHEQYF
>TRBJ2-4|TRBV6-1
CASRAGQGRNIQYF
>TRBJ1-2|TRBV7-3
CASSSGGGNYGYTF
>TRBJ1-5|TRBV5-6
CASSLRRKGNQPQHF
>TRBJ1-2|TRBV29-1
CSVEDRTENYGYTF
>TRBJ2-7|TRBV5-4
CASSAGTSGYGILAGEQYF
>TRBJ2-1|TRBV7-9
CASSAGGGTEEFF
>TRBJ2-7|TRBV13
CASSSPGQGMGEQYF
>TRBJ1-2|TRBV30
CATLGFNYGYTF
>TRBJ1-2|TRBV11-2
CASSLEVGSLYGYTF
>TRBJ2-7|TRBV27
CASSRDRRSAGSEQYF
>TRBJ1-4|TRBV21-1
CATSGSHREKLFF
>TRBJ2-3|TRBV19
CASKEVVIADTQYF
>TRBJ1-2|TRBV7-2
CASSLTRDSLYTF
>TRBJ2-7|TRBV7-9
CASTTEAGREQYF
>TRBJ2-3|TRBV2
CAKHRGTDTQYF
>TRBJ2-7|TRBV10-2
CASSEIGDSSYEQYF
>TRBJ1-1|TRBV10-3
CAISESSSLNTEAFF
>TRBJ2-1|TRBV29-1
CSVDNGRALNEQFF
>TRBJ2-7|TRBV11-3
CASSYGTSGGSFDEQYF
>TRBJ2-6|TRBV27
CASSLAWSGANVLTF
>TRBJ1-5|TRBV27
CASSLSFLQPQHF
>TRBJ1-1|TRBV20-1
CSEAGTTEAFF